The TCR beta chain under discussion was sequenced for a study of T-cell memory formation after mild COVID-19. Regarding the study as a whole: Contracting CD4+ clones were located mainly in CM and EM, and CD8+ clones in EMRA. Day 15 to 85 contracting clones showed balanced CD4/CD8; later expanders leaned CD4+.

One entry per CDR3 protein results from TCRdb running MiXCR on the 5' RACE reads. Counted here are some 320,000 distinct CDR3 sequences, approximately 16% occurring once; the ten biggest clones make up about 22%. This clonotype appeared a few times. What it binds is unknown. Germline V gene lookup returns CDR1 LNHDA and CDR2 SQIVND (reference sequence). The length of the CDR3 is 16 residues. The V segment lost 6 bases and the J segment 7 bases; nucleotides outside the gene matches: 10. This TCR was sampled from a man between 18 and 35 years old who had mild COVID-19 (a few samples of this study predate the infection). Cell type and time point are not known. The sequencing input was PBMCs or a T cell subset sorted from them (not recorded which). This chain joins TRBV19 and TRBJ1-6; 9 bases map to TRBD1. The CDR3 loop is CASSKRPDRGNSPLHF. CDR3 DNA sequence: TGTGCCAGTAGCAAGCGGCCTGACAGGGGGAATTCACCCCTCCACTTT.